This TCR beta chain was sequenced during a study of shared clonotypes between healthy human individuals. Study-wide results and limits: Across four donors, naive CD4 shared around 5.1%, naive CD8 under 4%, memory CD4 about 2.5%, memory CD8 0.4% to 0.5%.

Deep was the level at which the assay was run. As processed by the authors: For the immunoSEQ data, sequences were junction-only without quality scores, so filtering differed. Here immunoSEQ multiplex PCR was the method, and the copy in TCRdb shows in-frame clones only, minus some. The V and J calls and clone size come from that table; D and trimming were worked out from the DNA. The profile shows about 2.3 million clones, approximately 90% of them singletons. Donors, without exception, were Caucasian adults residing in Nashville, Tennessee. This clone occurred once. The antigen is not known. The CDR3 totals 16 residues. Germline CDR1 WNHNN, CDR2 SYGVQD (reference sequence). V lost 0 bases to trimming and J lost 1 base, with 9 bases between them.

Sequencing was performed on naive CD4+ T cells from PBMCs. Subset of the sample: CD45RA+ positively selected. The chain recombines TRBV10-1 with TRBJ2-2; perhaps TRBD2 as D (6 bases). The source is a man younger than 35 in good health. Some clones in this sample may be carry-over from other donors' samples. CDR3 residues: CASSESRGMNTGELFF. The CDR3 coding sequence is TGCGCCAGCAGTGAGTCGCGCGGGATGAACACCGGGGAGCTGTTTTTT.